This T cell receptor beta chain appears in the sequencing data of a study of T cell responses to AZD1222 COVID-19 vaccine. General study findings and limits: Spike-wide vaccine-associated CD4 TCRs dominated at 160-218 and 743-854. Repertoire samples came only from after the peak T cell response. The reported proportion of spike-specific TCRs targeting unmutated variant regions was nearly half.

Assay used: immunoSEQ multiplex PCR; TCRdb lists only in-frame clones, some missing. This table has 100,000 to 150,000 clones, approximately 91% appearing once. Looked up from germline, CDR1 is KGHDR and CDR2 is SFDVKD. The CDR3 contains 15 residues. V lost 2 bases to trimming and J lost 5 bases, with 11 bases between them. Of note for this clone: As yet, its antigen is unknown.

The input for sequencing was peripheral blood, taken 28 days after the second AZD1222 dose. The receptor was derived from an adult who received the AZD1222 COVID-19 vaccine. The chain has TRBV24-1 and TRBJ2-2; a weak D match, TRBD2 (7 bases). This CDR3 is CATSDSGGATGELFF. The CDR3 region has the DNA TGTGCCACCAGTGATTCGGGGGGCGCGACCGGGGAGCTGTTTTTT.